This T cell receptor beta chain was retrieved from a study of T cell changes during pregnancy in multiple sclerosis. The CDR3 consists of 14 residues. Germline values: CDR1 SGHDT, CDR2 YYEEEE. V shed 0 bases and J shed 5 bases, with 11 bases lying between them. The table came from immunoSEQ multiplex PCR; TCRdb's copy has only in-frame clones and leaves some out. Here the sample spans approximately 93,000 clones, under 95% being singletons. The rearrangement uses TRBV5-6 and TRBJ2-5; D unclear. The source material was peripheral blood, sampled in the first trimester of pregnancy. The source is a female donor in good health, enrolled as a control in a pregnancy study. CDR3 in amino acids: CASSLALARETQYF. The CDR3 DNA reads as TGTGCCAGCAGCTTGGCCTTAGCCCGCGAGACCCAGTACTTC.